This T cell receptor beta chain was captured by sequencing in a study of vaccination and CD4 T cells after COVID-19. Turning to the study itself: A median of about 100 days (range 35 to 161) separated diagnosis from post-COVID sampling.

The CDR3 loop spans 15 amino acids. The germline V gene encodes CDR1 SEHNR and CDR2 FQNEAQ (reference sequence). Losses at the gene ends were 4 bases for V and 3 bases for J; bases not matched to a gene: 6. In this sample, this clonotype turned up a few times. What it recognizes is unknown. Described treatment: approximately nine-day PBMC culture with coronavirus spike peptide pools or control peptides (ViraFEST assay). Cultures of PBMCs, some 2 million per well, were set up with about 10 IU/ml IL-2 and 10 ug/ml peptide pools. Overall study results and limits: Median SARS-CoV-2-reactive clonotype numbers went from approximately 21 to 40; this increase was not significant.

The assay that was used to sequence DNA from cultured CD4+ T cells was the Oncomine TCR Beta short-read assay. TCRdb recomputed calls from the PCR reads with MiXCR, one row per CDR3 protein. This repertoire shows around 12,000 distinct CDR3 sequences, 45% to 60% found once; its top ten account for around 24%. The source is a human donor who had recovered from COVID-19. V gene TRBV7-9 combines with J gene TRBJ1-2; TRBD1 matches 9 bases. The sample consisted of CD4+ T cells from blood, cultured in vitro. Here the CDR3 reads CASSSHRGRDYGYTF. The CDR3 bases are TGTGCCAGCAGCTCACACAGGGGGCGCGACTATGGCTACACCTTC.